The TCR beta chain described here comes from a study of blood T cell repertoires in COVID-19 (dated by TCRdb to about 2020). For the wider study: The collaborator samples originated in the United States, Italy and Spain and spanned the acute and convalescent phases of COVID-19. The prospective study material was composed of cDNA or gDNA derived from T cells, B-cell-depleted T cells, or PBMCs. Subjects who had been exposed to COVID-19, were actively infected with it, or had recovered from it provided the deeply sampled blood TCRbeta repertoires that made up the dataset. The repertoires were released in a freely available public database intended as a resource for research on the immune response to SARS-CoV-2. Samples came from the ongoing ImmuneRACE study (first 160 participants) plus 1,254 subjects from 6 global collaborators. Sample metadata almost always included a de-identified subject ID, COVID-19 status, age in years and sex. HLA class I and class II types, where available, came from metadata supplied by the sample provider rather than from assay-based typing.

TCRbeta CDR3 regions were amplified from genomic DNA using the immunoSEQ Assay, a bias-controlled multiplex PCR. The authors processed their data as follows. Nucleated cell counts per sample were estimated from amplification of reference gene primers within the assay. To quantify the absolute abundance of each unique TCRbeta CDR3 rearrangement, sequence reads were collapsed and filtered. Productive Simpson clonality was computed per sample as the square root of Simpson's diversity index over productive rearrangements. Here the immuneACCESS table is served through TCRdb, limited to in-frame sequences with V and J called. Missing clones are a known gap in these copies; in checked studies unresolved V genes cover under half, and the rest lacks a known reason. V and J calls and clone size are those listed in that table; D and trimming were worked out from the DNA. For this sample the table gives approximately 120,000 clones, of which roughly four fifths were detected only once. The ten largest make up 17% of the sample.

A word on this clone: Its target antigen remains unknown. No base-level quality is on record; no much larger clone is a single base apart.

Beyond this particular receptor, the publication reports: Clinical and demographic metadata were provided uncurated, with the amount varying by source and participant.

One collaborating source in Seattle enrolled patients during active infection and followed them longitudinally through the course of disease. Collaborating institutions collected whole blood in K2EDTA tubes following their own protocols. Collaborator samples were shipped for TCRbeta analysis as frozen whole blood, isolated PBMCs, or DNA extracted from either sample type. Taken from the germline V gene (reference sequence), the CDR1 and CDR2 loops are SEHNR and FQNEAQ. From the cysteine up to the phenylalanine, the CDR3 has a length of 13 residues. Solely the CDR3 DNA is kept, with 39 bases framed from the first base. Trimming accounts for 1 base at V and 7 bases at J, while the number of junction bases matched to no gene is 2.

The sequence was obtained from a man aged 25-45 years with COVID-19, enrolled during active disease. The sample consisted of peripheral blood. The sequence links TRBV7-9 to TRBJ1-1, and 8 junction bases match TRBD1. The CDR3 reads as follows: CASSLGQGIEAFF. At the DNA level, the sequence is TGTGCCAGCAGCTTAGGACAGGGGATTGAAGCTTTCTTT.